One and the same sample provided the 14 T cell receptor beta chains below, sequenced in a study of control samples from healthy donors and cancer patients (dated by TCRdb to 2020 to 2021). The library relied on the immunoSEQ multiplex PCR assay. TCRdb's version of the immuneACCESS table is confined to in-frame rearrangements and falls short of the full clone set. An unresolved V gene accounts for under half of the shortfall where checked; the remainder is of unknown origin. In this sample the table shows 90,000 to 100,000 clones, 75% to 85% of which occur a single time. The top ten clonotypes cover about 10% of the sample. The sample consisted of blood. These receptors came from a woman aged 30 to 39 in good health.

The CDR3 here is CASSPGQSSSYEQYF. The CDR3 nucleotides read TGTGCCAGCAGCCCCGGACAGTCGTCATCCTACGAGCAGTACTTC. The chain is built from TRBV7-6 and TRBJ2-7; maybe TRBD1 (6 bases). The CDR3 has 15 residues. The germline V gene has CDR1 SGHVS and CDR2 FNYEAQ. Trimming stripped 5 bases from V and 1 base from J, with 15 bases between.

The chain has TRBV9 and TRBJ2-2, with 10 bases matching TRBD2. The CDR3 runs 16 residues. J gave up 6 bases and V 0 bases, and 5 bases lay outside the gene matches. In germline, CDR1 is SGDLS, CDR2 YYNGEE. The CDR3 DNA reads as TGTGCCAGCAGCGTAGGGAGCGGGGGGGCCCCCGGGGAGCTGTTTTTT. Its translation: CASSVGSGGAPGELFF.

J is TRBJ1-1 and V is TRBV6-5, with 8 nucleotides matching TRBD1. CDR3 length equals 14 residues. The germline gives CDR1 MNHEY, CDR2 SVGAGI. With 7 bases clipped from V and 6 bases from J, the junction kept 10 bases outside the gene matches. In DNA form, the CDR3 reads TGTGCCAGCAAACTCGGACAGGGAAGGGCTGAAGCTTTCTTT. Encoded protein: CASKLGQGRAEAFF.

This CDR3 is CASRPQGNTEAFF. In DNA form, the CDR3 reads TGTGCCAGCAGACCACAGGGTAACACTGAAGCTTTCTTT. The rearrangement joins TRBV2 to TRBJ1-1; D perhaps matches TRBD1 (6 bases). Trimming cost V 6 bases and J 2 bases, with 10 bases left between them. Germline CDR1 reads SNHLY; CDR2 reads FYNNEI. The length of the CDR3 is 13 residues.

The chain is built from TRBV7-6 and TRBJ2-1; 14 bases map to TRBD2. The trim removed 3 bases at V and 6 bases at J, leaving 4 bases unmatched. The CDR3 consists of 16 residues. Germline CDR1 is SGHVS and CDR2 is FNYEAQ. This CDR3 reads CASSLTSGGAINEQFF. CDR3 DNA: TGTGCCAGCAGCTTGACTAGCGGGGGGGCGATCAATGAGCAGTTCTTC. Full variable domain (rest looked up from reference TRBV7-6 and TRBJ2-1): GAGVSQSPRYKVTKRGQDVALRCDPISGHVSLYWYRQALGQGPEFLTYFNYEAQQDKSGLPNDRFSAERPEGSISTLTIQRTEQRDSAMYRCASSLTSGGAINEQFFGPGTRLTVL.

The V gene is TRBV30, the J gene TRBJ1-1; D is possibly TRBD1 (5 bases). The ends were cut back, 2 bases at V and 5 bases at J, with 12 bases in the middle. Germline loops: CDR1 GTSNPN, CDR2 SVGIG (reference sequence). The CDR3 totals 13 residues. Here the CDR3 reads CAWSIGVGTEAFF. The CDR3 bases are TGTGCCTGGAGTATAGGGGTCGGGACTGAAGCTTTCTTT.

This clone was observed a handful of times. This chain connects TRBV19 to TRBJ1-1; 7 bases align to TRBD1. The CDR3 is made up of 13 amino acids. With V trimmed by 5 bases and J by 3 bases, 3 bases remained unmatched. Germline assignment: CDR1 LNHDA and CDR2 SQIVND (reference sequence). The CDR3 DNA reads as TGTGCCAGTAGTGTCAGGGGGGACACTGAAGCTTTCTTT. Amino acids: CASSVRGDTEAFF.

The J gene is TRBJ2-3, the V gene TRBV6-5; D not resolved. The germline V gene encodes CDR1 MNHEY and CDR2 SVGAGI. The CDR3 length is 14 residues. V lost 6 bases and J lost 2, with 12 bases in between. The CDR3 protein is CASRTESFTDTQYF. The CDR3 coding sequence is TGTGCCAGCAGAACAGAGTCTTTCACAGATACGCAGTATTTT.

The chain recombines TRBV6-1 with TRBJ1-5, with unresolved D. The CDR3 sequence is 15 residues long. From germline, CDR1 is MNHNS and CDR2 SASEGT. V lost 3 bases and J 6 bases, leaving 15 bases between the germline ends. CDR3: CASSEQPEGGQPQHF. The CDR3 coding sequence is TGTGCCAGCAGTGAGCAGCCGGAAGGAGGTCAGCCCCAGCATTTT.

The rearrangement joins TRBV5-4 to TRBJ1-2, with TRBD1 identical over 9 bases. The CDR3 is 15 amino acids. With 3 bases clipped from V and 3 bases from J, the junction kept 6 bases outside the gene matches. Germline values: CDR1 SGHNT, CDR2 YYREEE (reference sequence). The CDR3 region has the DNA TGTGCCAGCAGCTCGACTAGGACAGGGGACTATGGCTACACCTTC. Protein product: CASSSTRTGDYGYTF.

The chain couples TRBV2 to TRBJ1-2, with D uncertain. Germline V lookup: CDR1 SNHLY, CDR2 FYNNEI. V was shortened by 6 bases and J by 10 bases, with 18 bases between the two germline ends. The CDR3 loop spans 13 amino acids. The CDR3: CASRPPLPVVYTF. CDR3 bases: TGTGCCAGCAGGCCACCCTTACCCGTGGTCTACACCTTC.

The V and J genes are TRBV20-1 and TRBJ2-1; D call uncertain. From germline, CDR1 is DFQATT and CDR2 SNEGSKA (reference sequence). There are 11 residues in the CDR3. Trimming shortened V by 5 bases and J by 5 bases, and 7 bases separated the two germline ends. The CDR3 DNA reads TGCAGTGCTGGCCCTCACAATGAGCAGTTCTTC. Residues: CSAGPHNEQFF.

This clone was seen a handful of times. J is TRBJ2-1 and V is TRBV2, with a tentative D call TRBD2 (5 bases). V lost 5 bases to trimming and J lost 0 bases, with 14 bases between them. The V gene's germline CDR1 is SNHLY and CDR2 FYNNEI. CDR3 length: 16 residues. The chain's CDR3 is CASSQLDGGSYNEQFF. Written as DNA, the CDR3 is TGTGCCAGCAGTCAATTGGACGGAGGCTCCTACAATGAGCAGTTCTTC.

The chain combines TRBV3-1 (or the pseudogene TRBV3-2) with TRBJ1-3; D is ambiguous. The germline V and J ends were trimmed by 6 bases and 0 bases, with 15 bases remaining between them. There are 16 residues in the CDR3. Germline assignment: CDR1 LGHDT and CDR2 YNNKEL (reference sequence). The CDR3 DNA reads TGTGCCAGCAGTCTGCCCGGACGGAGCTCTGGAAACACCATATATTTT. This sequence encodes CASSLPGRSSGNTIYF.